Listed below are T cell receptor beta chains from one sample, sequenced in a study of cytomegalovirus exposure and HLA in healthy donors. Sequencing was performed with immunoSEQ multiplex PCR; in TCRdb, only in-frame clones are kept and a portion is missing. Seen here are over 70,000 clones, roughly three quarters observed once, and the top ten hold more than 3.5%. The material sequenced was PBMCs. The receptors originated from a man younger than 45 in good health and CMV-seronegative. CDR3s include the opening cysteine and the closing phenylalanine or tryptophan. D genes are given only for firm matches. Not all rows give a size; the values are once, few, many and, for expanded clones, a class.

>.|once|TRBV10-3|TRBJ2-3
CAISESKSSRRTDTQYF
TGTGCCATCAGTGAGTCGAAGTCTAGCCGACGCACAGATACGCAGTATTTT
>TRBD2|.|TRBV6-5|TRBJ2-1
CASSYLQREYNEQFF
TGTGCCAGCAGTTACTTACAGCGGGAGTACAATGAGCAGTTCTTC
>.|.|TRBV29-1|TRBJ2-1
CSVDYSGGPDEQFF
TGCAGCGTTGATTACTCTGGAGGTCCGGATGAGCAGTTCTTC
>.|.|TRBV6-1|TRBJ1-4
CASQQGYNEKLFF
TGTGCCAGTCAACAGGGTTATAATGAAAAACTGTTTTTT
>TRBD1|.|TRBV18|TRBJ1-4
CASSPNRGRNEKLFF
TGTGCCAGCTCACCGAACAGGGGGCGTAATGAAAAACTGTTTTTT
>.|.|TRBV2|TRBJ1-3
CASSAGFSSGNTIYF
TGTGCCAGCAGTGCAGGGTTTTCGTCTGGAAACACCATATATTTT
>.|.|TRBV15|TRBJ2-7
CATSRDLGRLNEQYF
TGTGCCACCAGCAGAGATTTAGGCAGGTTGAACGAGCAGTACTTC
>TRBD2|.|TRBV27|TRBJ2-3
CASSLQLAGTDTQYF
TGTGCCAGCAGTTTACAACTAGCGGGGACGGATACGCAGTATTTT
>TRBD2|.|TRBV6-5|TRBJ2-7
CASSPGTSVFYEQYF
TGTGCCAGCAGTCCCGGGACTAGCGTCTTCTACGAGCAGTACTTC
>.|.|TRBV1|TRBJ2-1
CTSSQRSTEQFF
TGCACCAGCAGCCAACGAAGCACTGAGCAGTTCTTC
>.|.|TRBV7-9|TRBJ1-5
CASSLLGQPQHF
TGTGCCAGCAGCTTACTCGGTCAGCCCCAGCATTTT
>.|.|TRBV7-8|TRBJ2-2
CATRLLEGIGELFF
TGTGCCACCCGCCTTTTGGAGGGAATCGGGGAGCTGTTTTTT
>TRBD2|.|TRBV28|TRBJ2-5
CASSLVTSGQETQYF
TGTGCCAGCAGTTTGGTTACTAGCGGCCAAGAGACCCAGTACTTC
>TRBD1|.|TRBV5-4|TRBJ2-1
CASSPPGTGGFNEQFF
TGTGCCAGCAGCCCCCCCGGGACAGGGGGCTTCAATGAGCAGTTCTTC
>TRBD1|.|TRBV28|TRBJ1-1
CASSTGTALNTEAFF
TGTGCCAGCAGTACCGGGACAGCTTTGAACACTGAAGCTTTCTTT